A single sample is the source of the 25 T cell receptor beta chains below, sequenced in a study of cytomegalovirus exposure and HLA in healthy donors. TCRdb keeps only in-frame clones here, not all; method: immunoSEQ multiplex PCR. The repertoire holds approximately 200,000 clones, about 80% seen once, with 6% to 9% in the top ten. Sequencing used PBMCs. The source is a man between 18 and 35 years old in good health and CMV-seropositive.

This chain links TRBV5-4 with TRBJ2-3, with 8 bases aligning to TRBD2. Germline loops: CDR1 SGHNT, CDR2 YYREEE (reference sequence). The CDR3 is made up of 16 amino acids. The J segment lost 2 bases and the V segment lost 0 bases, leaving 5 bases of the junction unmatched. CDR3 DNA sequence: TGTGCCAGCAGCTTGGGTGGTAGCGGGACCACAGATACGCAGTATTTT. It translates to CASSLGGSGTTDTQYF.

The rearrangement links TRBV27 to TRBJ2-7; 8 bases are a match to TRBD2. This CDR3 has 15 residues. Germline V gives CDR1 MNHEY, CDR2 SMNVEV (reference sequence). The J segment lost 4 bases and the V segment lost 6 bases, leaving 11 bases of the junction unmatched. This CDR3 reads CASSPSPAGVYEQYF. DNA of the CDR3: TGTGCCAGCAGCCCCAGTCCAGCGGGGGTTTACGAGCAGTACTTC.

V gene TRBV6-4 combines with J gene TRBJ2-3, with 10 bases aligning to TRBD2. CDR3 length equals 16 residues. Per the germline V gene, CDR1 is MRHNA and CDR2 is SNTAGT. The J segment lost 3 bases and the V segment lost 0 bases, leaving 3 bases of the junction unmatched. Here the CDR3 DNA reads TGTGCCAGCAGTGACTCCCCTAGCGGGAGTACAGATACGCAGTATTTT. The encoded protein is CASSDSPSGSTDTQYF.

The J gene is TRBJ2-1, the V gene TRBV11-1; 10 nucleotides line up with TRBD1. CDR3 size: 13 residues. V lost 5 bases to trimming and J lost 9 bases; unmatched junction nucleotides: 4. The germline V gene has CDR1 SGHAT and CDR2 FQDESV (reference sequence). CDR3 nucleotides: TGTGCCAGCAGCCCCCGGGACAGGGGTGAGCAGTTCTTC. Protein: CASSPRDRGEQFF.

The chain recombines TRBV28 with TRBJ2-7; 7 bases map to TRBD2. The CDR3 is 15 residues long. The ends lost 5 bases at V and 2 bases at J; junction bases unmatched: 9. The germline V gene encodes CDR1 MDHEN and CDR2 SYDVKM. The CDR3: CASSPLGGDPYEQYF. CDR3 nucleotides: TGTGCCAGCAGTCCCCTGGGGGGGGACCCCTACGAGCAGTACTTC.

The rearrangement joins TRBV29-1 to TRBJ2-1; 8 bases agree with TRBD2. The CDR3 has 13 residues. Unmatched junction bases numbered 7, after V lost 3 bases and J lost 9 bases. The germline V gene encodes CDR1 SQVTM and CDR2 ANQGSEA. The DNA of the CDR3 is TGCAGCGTTGACCGGGAGGGCCAGGGTGAGCAGTTCTTC. Encoded protein: CSVDREGQGEQFF.

The chain couples TRBV19 to TRBJ1-5; D gene uncertain. This CDR3 region has 12 residues. Germline V CDR1 and CDR2: LNHDA, SQIVND (reference sequence). Trimming cost V 7 bases and J 7 bases, with 11 bases left between them. CDR3 DNA: TGTGCCAGTACTGACGGGTACCAGCCCCAGCATTTT. Translated, it gives CASTDGYQPQHF.

The gene calls are TRBV11-2 and TRBJ2-7; perhaps TRBD2 as D (6 bases). The V gene's germline CDR1 is SGHAT and CDR2 FQNNGV. The CDR3 sequence is 15 residues long. V was cut by 2 bases and J by 3 bases, with 14 bases left in between. CDR3 DNA sequence: TGTGCCAGCAGCTTATCTAGGGCTAGCGACTACGAGCAGTACTTC. Its translation is CASSLSRASDYEQYF.

There are a few counts of this clone. The rearrangement joins TRBV19 to TRBJ1-1; D gene unclear. The V gene's germline CDR1 is LNHDA and CDR2 SQIVND (reference sequence). The CDR3 is 13 residues long. V dropped 5 bases and J dropped 8 bases, with 15 bases sitting between them. In DNA, the CDR3 is TGTGCCAGTAGTGCTCGGGAGGGCAGGGAAGCTTTCTTT. Amino acid sequence: CASSAREGREAFF.

The V gene is TRBV11-2, the J gene TRBJ2-7, with 8 positions matching TRBD2. The germline V gene has CDR1 SGHAT and CDR2 FQNNGV. This CDR3 contains 16 residues. After removal of 0 bases from V and 1 base from J, the junction contained 5 bases not matched to a gene. The CDR3 here is CASSLEGGRISYEQYF. DNA for the CDR3: TGTGCCAGCAGCTTAGAGGGCGGGAGGATTTCCTACGAGCAGTACTTC.

The chain joins TRBV7-6 to TRBJ2-7, with a possible D match to TRBD2 (6 bases). Germline V gene sequence: CDR1 SGHVS, CDR2 FNYEAQ. The CDR3 runs 13 residues. Between the trimmed V and J ends, which lost 5 bases and 6 bases, there was a span of 14 bases. This chain's CDR3 is CASSRDRGSEQYF. CDR3 DNA sequence: TGTGCCAGCAGCAGGGATCGGGGGTCCGAGCAGTACTTC.

The chain employs TRBV10-3 and TRBJ2-7; TRBD2 is a possible D gene (6 bases). CDR1 and CDR2 from the germline V gene are ENHRY and SYGVKD. V lost 5 bases to trimming and J lost 6 bases, with 14 bases between them. CDR3 size: 13 residues. CDR3 nucleotides: TGTGCCATCAGTCCATCCCTGGGAGGCGAGCAGTACTTC. Encoded protein: CAISPSLGGEQYF.

The genes are TRBV18 and TRBJ1-1; D not resolved. V was cut by 3 bases and J by 6 bases, with 17 bases left in between. The CDR3 has 15 residues. Germline CDR1 KGHSH, CDR2 LQKENI. The CDR3 is CASSPEQRVGAEAFF. CDR3 bases: TGTGCCAGCTCACCGGAACAGAGAGTAGGCGCTGAAGCTTTCTTT.

The gene calls are TRBV15 and TRBJ1-5; D may be TRBD1 (5 bases). Trimming took off 6 bases at V and 2 bases at J, with 5 bases between the two ends. From germline, CDR1 is LNHNV and CDR2 YYDKDF (reference sequence). CDR3 length: 12 residues. The CDR3 loop reads CATRGGNQPQHF. In DNA, the CDR3 is TGTGCCACCAGAGGGGGCAATCAGCCCCAGCATTTT. Full variable domain (remainder filled in from reference TRBV15 and TRBJ1-5): DAMVIQNPRYQVTQFGKPVTLSCSQTLNHNVMYWYQQKSSQAPKLLFHYYDKDFNNEADTPDNFQSRRPNTSFCFLDIRSPGLGDTAMYLCATRGGNQPQHFGDGTRLSIL.

The V gene is TRBV5-1, the J gene TRBJ2-7; D may be TRBD1 (8 bases). The V end was cut by 0 bases, the J end by 6 bases, with 13 bases between. From germline, CDR1 is SGHRS and CDR2 YFSETQ. The length of the CDR3 is 14 residues. CDR3: CASSLDRGEGEQYF. The CDR3 DNA reads as TGCGCCAGCAGCTTGGACAGGGGGGAGGGCGAGCAGTACTTC. Full variable domain (remainder filled in from reference TRBV5-1 and TRBJ2-7): KAGVTQTPRYLIKTRGQQVTLSCSPISGHRSVSWYQQTPGQGLQFLFEYFSETQRNKGNFPGRFSGRQFSNSRSEMNVSTLELGDSALYLCASSLDRGEGEQYFGPGTRLTVT.

This clone was detected only once. The V call is TRBV25-1, the J call TRBJ2-7; 8 bases are shared with TRBD1. J was trimmed by 4 bases and V by 5 bases; bases with no gene match: 10. Germline V lookup: CDR1 MGHDK, CDR2 SYGVNS. This CDR3 is built from 15 residues. CDR3 nucleotides: TGTGCCAGCAGTTTCTACCGGACAGGGCGGTACGAGCAGTACTTC. Translating gives CASSFYRTGRYEQYF.

J is TRBJ2-7 and V is TRBV6-1; 7 nucleotides line up with TRBD2. The CDR3 spans 14 residues. With V trimmed by 7 bases and J by 0 bases, 6 bases remained unmatched. From germline, CDR1 is MNHNS and CDR2 SASEGT. The CDR3 loop is CASTRAGSSYEQYF. CDR3 coding DNA: TGTGCCAGCACCAGAGCGGGGAGCTCCTACGAGCAGTACTTC.

The chain employs TRBV19 and TRBJ2-1; D uncertain. The germline CDR1 and CDR2 sequences are LNHDA and SQIVND (reference sequence). Trimming took 4 bases from V and 12 from J, leaving 16 bases between them. The CDR3 extends over 13 amino acids. The DNA for the CDR3 is TGTGCCAGTAGTAACGACGTACCACGGAGGCAGTTCTTC. Its protein is CASSNDVPRRQFF.

In its sample, this clone was seen once. The V gene is TRBV29-1, the J gene TRBJ2-3, with D perhaps matching TRBD2 (6 bases). V lost 3 bases and J 2 bases, leaving 15 bases between the germline ends. The CDR3 is 15 residues long. CDR1 is SQVTM and CDR2 is ANQGSEA in the germline V gene. The CDR3 DNA reads as TGCAGCGTTGATCCGGGTGGGGGGACCACAGATACGCAGTATTTT. Translated, it gives CSVDPGGGTTDTQYF.

The V call is TRBV4-3, the J call TRBJ2-1; D is ambiguous. V was shortened by 0 bases and J by 8 bases, with 11 bases between the two germline ends. The CDR3 totals 14 residues. Per germline, CDR1 LGHNA and CDR2 YSLEER. CDR3 amino acids: CASSQDTSRYEQFF. CDR3 nucleotide sequence: TGCGCCAGCAGCCAAGACACCTCTAGGTATGAGCAGTTCTTC.

The chain combines TRBV7-8 with TRBJ2-7; possible D gene TRBD2, 6 bases. The CDR3 length is 16 residues. V lost 0 bases and J lost 0, with 12 bases in between. Germline values: CDR1 SGHVS, CDR2 FQNEAQ. In DNA form, the CDR3 reads TGTGCCAGCAGCTTAGCGCTTGCGGGGCTCTCCTACGAGCAGTACTTC. Residues: CASSLALAGLSYEQYF. The full variable domain, completed using reference TRBV7-8 and TRBJ2-7, is GAGVSQSPRYKVAKRGQDVALRCDPISGHVSLFWYQQALGQGPEFLTYFQNEAQLDKSGLPSDRFFAERPEGSVSTLKIQRTQQEDSAVYLCASSLALAGLSYEQYFGPGTRLTVT.

This clone was picked up many times. The CDR3 nucleotides read TGTGCCAGCAGTCCGAGAGAAGCGGGGAACACTGAAGCTTTCTTT. Protein sequence: CASSPREAGNTEAFF. The chain employs TRBV6-5 and TRBJ1-1; the D is unclear. The CDR3 spans 15 residues. V was shortened by 5 bases and J by 1 base, with 14 bases between the two germline ends. CDR1 and CDR2 (germline): MNHEY, SVGAGI.

CDR3 coding DNA: TGTGCCAGCAGTTCTGGGACAGGGGGCGTGTATGCGCGTCAGCCCCAGCATTTT. This translates into CASSSGTGGVYARQPQHF. The genes are TRBV28 and TRBJ1-5, with 12 bases matching TRBD1. Germline loops: CDR1 MDHEN, CDR2 SYDVKM. This CDR3 contains 18 residues. The V gene end was trimmed by 4 bases and the J gene end by 6 bases; junction bases not matched to a gene: 13.

The chain is built from TRBV23-1 and TRBJ2-2; 7 bases are a match to TRBD2. TRBV23-1 is sorted into the ORF group, with uncertain function. CDR3 size: 16 residues. J was trimmed by 6 bases and V by 5 bases; bases with no gene match: 12. The CDR3 spells CASSSHPGGVAGELFF. The CDR3, as DNA: TGCGCCAGCAGTTCTCACCCGGGAGGAGTGGCCGGGGAGCTGTTTTTT.

This chain links TRBV29-1 with TRBJ2-6; possible D gene TRBD1, 5 bases. CDR3 size: 13 residues. Trimming cost V 1 base and J 10 bases, with 11 bases left between them. CDR1 and CDR2 from the germline V gene are SQVTM and ANQGSEA. CDR3 sequence reads: CSVEAGQTNVLTF. CDR3 DNA: TGCAGCGTTGAAGCCGGACAAACGAACGTCCTGACTTTC.